These T cell receptor beta chains were read from a single sample in a study of CD8+ T cells in alopecia areata. The method was immunoSEQ multiplex PCR; TCRdb's version includes in-frame clones alone and lacks a portion of them. The repertoire holds about 140,000 clones, with roughly nine tenths as singletons. The source material was CD8+ T cells sorted from blood, sampled at week 4, from a patient treated with tofacitinib. All receptors come from a human donor with alopecia areata. Each CDR3 is given with its conserved first and last residue. D genes are given only for firm matches. The size of a clone is reported for some rows only, either as once, few or many, or as a class for expanded clones.

TRBJ2-1 | TRBD2 | once | TRBV5-1 | TGCGCCAGCAGCTTGGTTGGAGCGGGGAAAGACAATGAGCAGTTCTTC | CASSLVGAGKDNEQFF
TRBJ1-2 | - | - | TRBV6-6 | TGTGCCAGCAGCTCAGTCGGGGGAGGCGCCTATGGCTACACCTTC | CASSSVGGGAYGYTF
TRBJ2-7 | TRBD2 | - | TRBV7-2 | TGTGCCAGCAGCACACCGGGACTAAACTACGAGCAGTACTTC | CASSTPGLNYEQYF
TRBJ2-1 | TRBD2 | - | TRBV29-1 | TGCAGCGTTGTAGCGGGAGTTTACAATGAGCAGTTCTTC | CSVVAGVYNEQFF
TRBJ2-7 | - | - | TRBV29-1 | TGCAGCGTTGAAGGGCAAGTGTCCTACGAGCAGTACTTC | CSVEGQVSYEQYF
TRBJ2-7 | - | - | TRBV10-2 | TGCGCCAGCAGGGGCTCGGTAGGACCTTCCTACGAGCAGTACTTC | CASRGSVGPSYEQYF
TRBJ1-2 | - | - | TRBV29-1 | TGCAGCGTTCTGGGCCCTTTGATCCCGGGCTCTAACTATGGCTACACCTTC | CSVLGPLIPGSNYGYTF
TRBJ2-7 | - | few | TRBV6-5 | TGTGCCAGCAGTTACTCGTTAACGGGAGACAACCACTTC | CASSYSLTGDNHF
TRBJ2-3 | TRBD2 | - | TRBV4-2 | TGTGCCAGCAGCCAAGGCACTAGCGGGTACACAGATACGCAGTATTTT | CASSQGTSGYTDTQYF
TRBJ2-7 | - | - | TRBV14 | TGTGCCAGCAGCCAAGCCCACGAGCAGTACTTC | CASSQAHEQYF
TRBJ2-2 | TRBD2 | - | TRBV30 | TGTGCCTGGACCCCGGGCGGGAGAGACACCGGGGAGCTGTTTTTT | CAWTPGGRDTGELFF
TRBJ2-3 | TRBD2 | - | TRBV27 | TGTGCCAGCAGTTCCATTAGCGGGGGGGCATCAGGGACAGATACGCAGTATTTT | CASSSISGGASGTDTQYF
TRBJ2-1 | - | - | TRBV12-5 | TGTGCTAGTGGTGAGGGACATGAGCAGTTCTTC | CASGEGHEQFF
TRBJ2-3 | - | once | TRBV5-1 | TGCGCCAGCAGCCCCGAGGATGATACGCAGTATTTT | CASSPEDDTQYF
TRBJ1-1 | - | few | TRBV5-1 | TGCGCCAGCAGCCCCCCCCCGGGCACCACTGAAGCTTTCTTT | CASSPPPGTTEAFF
TRBJ2-3 | - | - | TRBV5-1 | TGCGCCAGCAGCTTGGTGGCACAGCGCACAGATACGCAGTATTTT | CASSLVAQRTDTQYF
TRBJ2-7 | - | - | TRBV6-5 | TGTGCCAGCAGTTACTCGGGTGGGGCCTCCTACGAGCAGTACTTC | CASSYSGGASYEQYF
TRBJ2-7 | TRBD1 | few | TRBV29-1 | TGCAGCGCCGAGACAGGGGAGACCTACGAGCAGTACTTC | CSAETGETYEQYF
TRBJ2-7 | - | - | TRBV2 | TGTGCCAGCATCGGGGGGCGAGAGCAGTACTTC | CASIGGREQYF
TRBJ2-3 | TRBD2 | once | TRBV5-1 | TGCGCCAGCAGCACCCCCGCGGGACTAGAGTTATCAGATACGCAGTATTTT | CASSTPAGLELSDTQYF
TRBJ2-3 | - | - | TRBV19 | TGTGCCAGTAGTATTGGGGACCATTCAGATACGCAGTATTTT | CASSIGDHSDTQYF
TRBJ2-3 | - | - | TRBV9 | TGTGCCAGCAGCGTAGAATCCGCAGATACGCAGTATTTT | CASSVESADTQYF
TRBJ2-1 | - | - | TRBV30 | TGTGCCTGGAGTGTAGGGTACACTTTCTCCTACAATGAGCAGTTCTTC | CAWSVGYTFSYNEQFF
TRBJ2-7 | - | - | TRBV19 | TGTGCCAGTAGTATAGACGGTTTCTACGAGCAGTACTTC | CASSIDGFYEQYF
TRBJ2-7 | - | - | TRBV4-2 | TGTGCCAGCAGCCAAGTCTCGGGGGGCCTTACCGAGCAGTACTTC | CASSQVSGGLTEQYF
TRBJ2-3 | - | - | TRBV7-9 | TGTGCCAGCAGCTTAAGCGACCCTTTTCCAGATACGCAGTATTTT | CASSLSDPFPDTQYF
TRBJ1-2 | - | - | TRBV19 | TGTGCCAGTAGTATTGGGACAAGCTATGGCTACACCTTC | CASSIGTSYGYTF
TRBJ2-5 | - | - | TRBV2 | TGTGCCAGCATCATGAGGAAGACCCAGTACTTC | CASIMRKTQYF
TRBJ2-2 | - | - | TRBV5-1 | TGCGCCAGCAGCCCTCCGCGGGGTAACGGGGAGCTGTTTTTT | CASSPPRGNGELFF
TRBJ1-2 | - | - | TRBV30 | TGTGCCTGGAGTCAAGGCGGCGACTATGGCTACACCTTC | CAWSQGGDYGYTF
TRBJ2-7 | - | - | TRBV4-1 | TGCGCCAGCAGCCCTAGGGAGTTAGGCGAGCAGTACTTC | CASSPRELGEQYF
TRBJ2-1 | TRBD1 | - | TRBV29-1 | TGCAGCGCCTCAGGGGGAACCTACAATGAGCAGTTCTTC | CSASGGTYNEQFF